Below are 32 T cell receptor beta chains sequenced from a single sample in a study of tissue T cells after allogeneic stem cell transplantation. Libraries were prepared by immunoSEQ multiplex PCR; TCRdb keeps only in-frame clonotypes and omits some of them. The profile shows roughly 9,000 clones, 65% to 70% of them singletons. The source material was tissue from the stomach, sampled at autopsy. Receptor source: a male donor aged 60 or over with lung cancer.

The CDR3 DNA sequence: TGTGCCAGCAGCTTACGCAGGCCCACAAGCTCCTACAATGAGCAGTTCTTC. Amino acids: CASSLRRPTSSYNEQFF. The chain has TRBV7-2 and TRBJ2-1; D is uncertain. This CDR3 region has 17 residues. Trimming left V 2 bases short and J 0 bases short, with 14 bases between. CDR1 is SGHTA and CDR2 is FQGNSA in the germline V gene. The full variable domain, in which reference TRBV7-2 and TRBJ2-1 provide the parts outside the CDR3, is GAGVSQSPSNKVTEKGKDVELRCDPISGHTALYWYRQSLGQGLEFLIYFQGNSAPDKSGLPSDRFSAERTGGSVSTLTIQRTQQEDSAVYLCASSLRRPTSSYNEQFFGPGTRLTVL.

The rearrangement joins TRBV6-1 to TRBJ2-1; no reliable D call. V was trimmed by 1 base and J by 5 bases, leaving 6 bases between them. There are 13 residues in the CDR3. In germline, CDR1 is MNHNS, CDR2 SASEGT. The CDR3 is CASSEVGDNEQFF. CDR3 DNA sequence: TGTGCCAGCAGTGAAGTTGGGGACAATGAGCAGTTCTTC.

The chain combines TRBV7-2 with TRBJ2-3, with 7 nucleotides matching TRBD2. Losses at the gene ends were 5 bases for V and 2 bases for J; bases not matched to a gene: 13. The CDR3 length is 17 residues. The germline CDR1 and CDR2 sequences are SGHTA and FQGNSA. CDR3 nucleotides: TGTGCCAGCAGCCCCCGAGCATCGCGGGGGTACACAGATACGCAGTATTTT. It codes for CASSPRASRGYTDTQYF. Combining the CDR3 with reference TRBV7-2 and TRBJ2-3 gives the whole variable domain GAGVSQSPSNKVTEKGKDVELRCDPISGHTALYWYRQSLGQGLEFLIYFQGNSAPDKSGLPSDRFSAERTGGSVSTLTIQRTQQEDSAVYLCASSPRASRGYTDTQYFGPGTRLTVL.

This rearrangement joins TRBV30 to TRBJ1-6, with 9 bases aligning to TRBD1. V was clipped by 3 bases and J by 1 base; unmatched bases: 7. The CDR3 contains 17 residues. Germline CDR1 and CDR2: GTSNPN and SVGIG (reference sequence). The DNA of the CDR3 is TGTGCCTGGAGCCTGGGACAGGGAAAGTCCTATAATTCACCCCTCCACTTT. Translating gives CAWSLGQGKSYNSPLHF.

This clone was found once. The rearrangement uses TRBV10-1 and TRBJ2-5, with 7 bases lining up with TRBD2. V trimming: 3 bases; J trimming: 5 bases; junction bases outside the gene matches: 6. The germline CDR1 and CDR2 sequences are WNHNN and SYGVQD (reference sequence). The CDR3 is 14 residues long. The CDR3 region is CASSDSGEQETQYF. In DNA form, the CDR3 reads TGCGCCAGCAGTGACAGCGGGGAGCAGGAGACCCAGTACTTC.

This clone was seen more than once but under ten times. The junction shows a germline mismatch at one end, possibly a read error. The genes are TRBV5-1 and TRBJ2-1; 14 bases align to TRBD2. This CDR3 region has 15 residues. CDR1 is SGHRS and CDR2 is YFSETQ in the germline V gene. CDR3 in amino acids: CARSATSGGGSEQFF. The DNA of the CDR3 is TGCGCCCGCAGCGCGACTAGCGGGGGGGGTAGTGAGCAGTTCTTC.

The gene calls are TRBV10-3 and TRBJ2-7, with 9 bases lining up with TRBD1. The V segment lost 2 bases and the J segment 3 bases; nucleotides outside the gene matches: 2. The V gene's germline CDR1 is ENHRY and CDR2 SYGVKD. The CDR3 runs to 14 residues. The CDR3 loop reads CAISEGTGSYEQYF. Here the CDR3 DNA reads TGTGCCATCAGTGAGGGGACAGGGAGCTACGAGCAGTACTTC.

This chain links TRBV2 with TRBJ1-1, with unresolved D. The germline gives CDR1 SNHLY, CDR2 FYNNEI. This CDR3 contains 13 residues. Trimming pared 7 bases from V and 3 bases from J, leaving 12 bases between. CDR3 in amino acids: CASTPTRDTEAFF. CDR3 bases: TGTGCCAGCACCCCTACCCGGGACACTGAAGCTTTCTTT. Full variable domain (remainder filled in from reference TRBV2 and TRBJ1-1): EPEVTQTPSHQVTQMGQEVILRCVPISNHLYFYWYRQILGQKVEFLVSFYNNEISEKSEIFDDQFSVERPDGSNFTLKIRSTKLEDSAMYFCASTPTRDTEAFFGQGTRLTVV.

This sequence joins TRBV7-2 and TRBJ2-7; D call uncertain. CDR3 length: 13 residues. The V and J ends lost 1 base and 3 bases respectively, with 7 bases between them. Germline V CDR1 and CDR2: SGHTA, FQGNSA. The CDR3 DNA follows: TGTGCCAGCAGCTTAGTGCCGAACTACGAGCAGTACTTC. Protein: CASSLVPNYEQYF.

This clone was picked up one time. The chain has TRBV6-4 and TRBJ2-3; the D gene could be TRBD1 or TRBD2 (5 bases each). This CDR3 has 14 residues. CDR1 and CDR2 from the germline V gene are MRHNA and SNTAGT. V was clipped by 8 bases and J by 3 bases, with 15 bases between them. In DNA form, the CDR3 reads TGTGCCAGCGGGACCGGCGCAGGGACAGATACGCAGTATTTT. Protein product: CASGTGAGTDTQYF.

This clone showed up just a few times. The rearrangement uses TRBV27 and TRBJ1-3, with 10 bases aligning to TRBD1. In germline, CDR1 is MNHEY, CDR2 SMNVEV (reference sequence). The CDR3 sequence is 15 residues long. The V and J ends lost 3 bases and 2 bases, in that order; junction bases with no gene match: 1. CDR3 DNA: TGTGCCAGCAGTTTGGACAGGGGGACTGGAAACACCATATATTTT. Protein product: CASSLDRGTGNTIYF.

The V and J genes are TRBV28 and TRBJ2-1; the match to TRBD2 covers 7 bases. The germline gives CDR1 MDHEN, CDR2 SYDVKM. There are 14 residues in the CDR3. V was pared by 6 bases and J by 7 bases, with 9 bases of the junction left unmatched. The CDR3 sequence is CASRPGLGENEQFF. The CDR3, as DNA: TGTGCCAGCAGACCCGGACTAGGGGAAAATGAGCAGTTCTTC.

Here the CDR3 reads CASSPGLYGDTQYF. As DNA, the CDR3 is TGTGCCAGCTCACCGGGCCTATACGGAGATACGCAGTATTTT. The chain recombines TRBV18 with TRBJ2-3; D is ambiguous. The CDR3 is 14 amino acids. V lost 3 bases and J lost 5, with 12 bases in between. Germline V gene data show CDR1 as KGHSH and CDR2 as LQKENI. Full variable domain (missing parts from reference TRBV18 and TRBJ2-3): NAGVMQNPRHLVRRRGQEARLRCSPMKGHSHVYWYRQLPEEGLKFMVYLQKENIIDESGMPKERFSAEFPKEGPSILRIQQVVRGDSAAYFCASSPGLYGDTQYFGPGTRLTVL.

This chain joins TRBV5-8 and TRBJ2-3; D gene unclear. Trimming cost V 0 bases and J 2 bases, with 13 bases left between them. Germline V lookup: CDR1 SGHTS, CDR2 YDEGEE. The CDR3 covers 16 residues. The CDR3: CASSLDPGRITDTQYF. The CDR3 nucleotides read TGTGCCAGCAGCTTGGACCCCGGTAGAATCACAGATACGCAGTATTTT.

The CDR3 DNA is TGTGCCAGCAGCGTAGACGGGGATAACACCATATATTTT. Its protein is CASSVDGDNTIYF. The chain recombines TRBV9 with TRBJ1-3; D unresolved. Trimming stripped 0 bases from V and 7 bases from J, with 8 bases between. The CDR3 consists of 13 residues. The V gene's germline CDR1 is SGDLS and CDR2 YYNGEE.

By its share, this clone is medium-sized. CDR3 DNA sequence: TGTGCCAGCAGCGTTAACACCGATAGCAATCAGCCCCAGCATTTT. This gives the protein CASSVNTDSNQPQHF. The chain carries TRBV6-5 and TRBJ1-5; D gene unclear. The CDR3 sequence is 15 residues long. In germline, CDR1 is MNHEY, CDR2 SVGAGI. Trimming removed 6 bases at V and 0 bases at J, with 12 bases between.

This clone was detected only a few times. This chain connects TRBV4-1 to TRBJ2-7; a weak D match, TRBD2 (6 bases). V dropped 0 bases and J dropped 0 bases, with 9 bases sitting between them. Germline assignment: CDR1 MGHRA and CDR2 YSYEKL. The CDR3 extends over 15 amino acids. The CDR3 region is CASSQDHGSSYEQYF. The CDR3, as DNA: TGCGCCAGCAGCCAAGATCACGGGAGCTCCTACGAGCAGTACTTC.

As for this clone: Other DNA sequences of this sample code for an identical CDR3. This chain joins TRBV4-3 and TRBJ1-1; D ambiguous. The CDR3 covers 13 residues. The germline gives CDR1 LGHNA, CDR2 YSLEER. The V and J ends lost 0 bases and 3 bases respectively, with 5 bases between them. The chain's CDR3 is CASSQESYTEAFF. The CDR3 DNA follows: TGCGCCAGCAGCCAAGAATCCTACACTGAAGCTTTCTTT.

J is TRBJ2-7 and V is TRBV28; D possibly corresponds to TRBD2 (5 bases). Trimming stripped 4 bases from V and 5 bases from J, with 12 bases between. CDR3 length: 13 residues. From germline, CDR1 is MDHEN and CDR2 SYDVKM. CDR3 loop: CASSSPPGNEQYF. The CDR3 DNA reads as TGTGCCAGCAGTTCCCCGCCCGGGAACGAGCAGTACTTC.

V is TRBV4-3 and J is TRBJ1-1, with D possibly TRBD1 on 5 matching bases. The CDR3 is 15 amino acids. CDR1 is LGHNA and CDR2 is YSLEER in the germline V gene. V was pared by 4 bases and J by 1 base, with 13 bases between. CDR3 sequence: CASSLTATGNTEAFF. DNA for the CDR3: TGCGCCAGCAGCCTAACCGCTACAGGGAACACTGAAGCTTTCTTT.

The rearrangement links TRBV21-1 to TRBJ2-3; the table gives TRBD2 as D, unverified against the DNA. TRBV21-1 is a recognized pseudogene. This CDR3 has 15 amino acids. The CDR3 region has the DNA TGTGCCAGCAGCAAAAGGAGAGTCTACACAGATACGCAGTATTTT. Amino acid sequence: CASSKRRVYTDTQYF.

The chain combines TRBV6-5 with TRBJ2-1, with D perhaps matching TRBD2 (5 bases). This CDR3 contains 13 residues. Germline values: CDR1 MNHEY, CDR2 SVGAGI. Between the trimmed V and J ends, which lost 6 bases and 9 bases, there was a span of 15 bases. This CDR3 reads CASRIPGMGEQFF. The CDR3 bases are TGTGCCAGCAGAATACCGGGAATGGGTGAGCAGTTCTTC.

The CDR3 DNA reads as TGTGCCAGCAGAGGGGACAGCAGCAGCAATCAGCCCCAGCATTTT. Encoded protein: CASRGDSSSNQPQHF. The rearrangement joins TRBV7-2 to TRBJ1-5; 7 bases are a match to TRBD1. Germline V CDR1 and CDR2: SGHTA, FQGNSA. This CDR3 spans 15 amino acids. V shed 6 bases, J shed 1 base, and the junction held 6 bases outside the gene matches.

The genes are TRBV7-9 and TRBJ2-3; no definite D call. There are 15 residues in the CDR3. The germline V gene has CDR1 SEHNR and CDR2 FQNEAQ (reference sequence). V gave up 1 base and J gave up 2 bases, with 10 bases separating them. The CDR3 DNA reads TGTGCCAGCAGCTTAGTTACGGAACCCACAGATACGCAGTATTTT. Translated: CASSLVTEPTDTQYF.

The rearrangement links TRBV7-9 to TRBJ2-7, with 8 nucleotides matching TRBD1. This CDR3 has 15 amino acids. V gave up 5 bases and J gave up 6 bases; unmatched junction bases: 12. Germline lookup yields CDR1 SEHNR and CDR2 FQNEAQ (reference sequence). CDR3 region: CASSPRGQGISEQYF. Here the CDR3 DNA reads TGTGCCAGCAGCCCCCGTGGACAGGGAATCTCCGAGCAGTACTTC.

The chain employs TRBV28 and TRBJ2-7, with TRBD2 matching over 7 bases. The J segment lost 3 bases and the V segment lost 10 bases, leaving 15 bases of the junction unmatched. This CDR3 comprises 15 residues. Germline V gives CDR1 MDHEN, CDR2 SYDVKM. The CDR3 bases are TGTGCCATCGGGGGGACGGAGGAGATCAACTACGAGCAGTACTTC. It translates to CAIGGTEEINYEQYF.

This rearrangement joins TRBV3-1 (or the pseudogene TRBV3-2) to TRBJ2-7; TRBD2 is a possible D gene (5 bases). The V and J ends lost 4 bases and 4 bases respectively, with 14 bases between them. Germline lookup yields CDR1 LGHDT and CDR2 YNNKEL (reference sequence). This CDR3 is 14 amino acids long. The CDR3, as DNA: TGTGCCAGCAGCCTGGGGAGCGGATTATACGAGCAGTACTTC. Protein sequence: CASSLGSGLYEQYF.

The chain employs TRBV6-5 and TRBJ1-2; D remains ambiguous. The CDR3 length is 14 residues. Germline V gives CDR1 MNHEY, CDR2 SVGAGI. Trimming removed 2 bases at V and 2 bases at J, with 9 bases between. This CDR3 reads CASSYNRRNYGYTF. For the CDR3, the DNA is TGTGCCAGCAGTTACAATAGGAGGAACTATGGCTACACCTTC.

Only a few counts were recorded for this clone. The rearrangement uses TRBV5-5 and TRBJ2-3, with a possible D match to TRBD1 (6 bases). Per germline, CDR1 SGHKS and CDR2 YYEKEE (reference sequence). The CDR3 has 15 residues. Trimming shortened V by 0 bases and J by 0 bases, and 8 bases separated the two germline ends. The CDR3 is CASSLGDTSTDTQYF. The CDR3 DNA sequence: TGTGCCAGCAGCTTGGGGGACACTAGCACAGATACGCAGTATTTT.

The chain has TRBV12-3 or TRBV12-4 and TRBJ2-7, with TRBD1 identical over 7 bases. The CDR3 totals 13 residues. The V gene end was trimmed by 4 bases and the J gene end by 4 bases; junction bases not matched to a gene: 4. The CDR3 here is CASSYTQGYEQYF. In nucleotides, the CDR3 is TGTGCCAGCAGTTATACACAGGGGTACGAGCAGTACTTC.

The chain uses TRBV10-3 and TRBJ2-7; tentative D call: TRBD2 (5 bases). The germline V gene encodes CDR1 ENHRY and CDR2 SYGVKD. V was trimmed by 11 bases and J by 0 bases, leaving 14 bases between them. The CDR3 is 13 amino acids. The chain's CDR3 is CAGADLNSYEQYF. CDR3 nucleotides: TGTGCCGGAGCGGACTTAAACTCCTACGAGCAGTACTTC.

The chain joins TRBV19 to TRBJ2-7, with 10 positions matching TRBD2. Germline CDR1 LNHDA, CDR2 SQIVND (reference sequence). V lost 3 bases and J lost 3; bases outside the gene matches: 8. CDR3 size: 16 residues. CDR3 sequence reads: CASSIGISGGGYEQYF. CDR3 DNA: TGTGCCAGTAGTATCGGGATAAGCGGGGGGGGCTACGAGCAGTACTTC.